These 23 T cell receptor beta chains originate from one sample sequenced in a study of blood T cell repertoires in COVID-19. The assay was immunoSEQ multiplex PCR, and TCRdb's table has in-frame clones only and misses some. The sample contains about 140,000 clones, approximately 88% of which appear only once. Input material: PBMCs or T cells enriched from blood (not recorded which). All receptors come from a man between 65 and 79 years old who had been exposed to COVID-19.

This sequence joins TRBV15 and TRBJ1-1; D is unresolved. From germline, CDR1 is LNHNV and CDR2 YYDKDF (reference sequence). This CDR3 spans 14 amino acids. The ends were cut back, 4 bases at V and 0 bases at J, with 9 bases in the middle. CDR3 in amino acids: CATSINDLNTEAFF. The CDR3 DNA reads TGTGCCACCAGCATTAACGACTTGAACACTGAAGCTTTCTTT.

This chain uses TRBV19 with TRBJ1-5, with no clear D. The length of the CDR3 is 14 residues. The germline CDR1 and CDR2 sequences are LNHDA and SQIVND (reference sequence). Trimming cost V 5 bases and J 2 bases, with 10 bases left between them. CDR3 loop: CASSYRRGNQPQHF. The CDR3 nucleotides are TGTGCCAGTAGTTACCGCCGGGGCAATCAGCCCCAGCATTTT.

This clone was counted a few times. The rearrangement links TRBV5-5 to TRBJ1-1; tentatively, D is TRBD1 (6 bases). V was cut by 4 bases and J by 1 base, with 23 bases left in between. Per the germline V gene, CDR1 is SGHKS and CDR2 is YYEKEE (reference sequence). The length of the CDR3 is 18 residues. The CDR3 DNA reads as TGTGCCAGCAGCCCATTTCTTAATGTCAGGACAGAGAACACTGAAGCTTTCTTT. Amino acids: CASSPFLNVRTENTEAFF.

The gene calls are TRBV29-1 and TRBJ1-1, with D tentatively TRBD1 (6 bases). The CDR3 contains 11 residues. V lost 7 bases and J 1 base, leaving 7 bases between the germline ends. In germline, CDR1 is SQVTM, CDR2 ANQGSEA. This CDR3 reads CSGTANTEAFF. The CDR3 region has the DNA TGCAGCGGGACAGCGAACACTGAAGCTTTCTTT. The variable domain in full, completed from reference TRBV29-1 and TRBJ1-1, reads SAVISQKPSRDICQRGTSLTIQCQVDSQVTMMFWYRQQPGQSLTLIATANQGSEATYESGFVIDKFPISRPNLTFSTLTVSNMSPEDSSIYLCSGTANTEAFFGQGTRLTVV.

This sequence joins TRBV7-9 and TRBJ2-7; unclear D gene. This CDR3 is 16 amino acids long. The V gene's germline CDR1 is SEHNR and CDR2 FQNEAQ (reference sequence). The V and J ends lost 1 base and 1 base respectively, with 14 bases between them. The DNA for the CDR3 is TGTGCCAGCAGCTTAGGCCAGACGGGTGTATCCTACGAGCAGTACTTC. This gives the protein CASSLGQTGVSYEQYF.

This chain links TRBV7-9 with TRBJ1-4; D unclear. Germline V gene sequence: CDR1 SEHNR, CDR2 FQNEAQ (reference sequence). V lost 8 bases and J lost 8, with 15 bases in between. This CDR3 has 13 amino acids. This chain's CDR3 is CASGLVSEEKLFF. The CDR3 region has the DNA TGTGCCAGCGGACTAGTCAGCGAGGAAAAACTGTTTTTT.

The rearrangement uses TRBV7-2 and TRBJ2-2; 7 positions match TRBD2. CDR1 and CDR2 (germline): SGHTA, FQGNSA. The junction had 3 bases not matched to a gene; V was cut back by 1 base and J by 1 base. CDR3 length equals 16 residues. The CDR3 nucleotides are TGTGCCAGCAGCTTAGTTCCTAGCGGGAACACCGGGGAGCTGTTTTTT. Translation: CASSLVPSGNTGELFF.

This clone was picked up a small number of times. In DNA form, the CDR3 reads TGTGCCAGCAGTCCAACACGCGGGGCTGGTAGCAATCAGCCCCAGCATTTT. Translation gives CASSPTRGAGSNQPQHF. The chain recombines TRBV6-6 with TRBJ1-5; maybe TRBD1 (5 bases). Trimming shortened V by 5 bases and J by 0 bases, and 17 bases separated the two germline ends. This CDR3 contains 17 residues. Germline CDR1 MNHNY, CDR2 SVGAGI (reference sequence).

This chain's CDR3 is CASSWRTGGEETQYF. The CDR3 DNA follows: TGCGCCAGCAGCTGGAGGACAGGGGGAGAAGAGACCCAGTACTTC. The chain is built from TRBV5-1 and TRBJ2-5; the match to TRBD1 covers 10 bases. The ends lost 3 bases at V and 3 bases at J; junction bases unmatched: 5. The CDR3 loop spans 15 amino acids. The V gene's germline CDR1 is SGHRS and CDR2 YFSETQ.

The V call is TRBV29-1, the J call TRBJ2-1, with 9 positions matching TRBD2. Germline V gene lookup returns CDR1 SQVTM and CDR2 ANQGSEA. The CDR3 extends over 16 amino acids. V shed 5 bases and J 6 bases; nucleotides not matched to a gene: 14. CDR3 nucleotides: TGCAGCGTTAATAGTCCGCGGGAGGGCCGGGGCAATGAGCAGTTCTTC. It translates to CSVNSPREGRGNEQFF.

The V and J genes are TRBV24-1 and TRBJ1-2; 7 positions match TRBD1. J was trimmed by 4 bases and V by 9 bases; bases with no gene match: 13. This CDR3 has 15 amino acids. Germline lookup yields CDR1 KGHDR and CDR2 SFDVKD. As DNA, the CDR3 is TGTGCCACCCAAGATCCGGGACAGCCAGTCTATGGCTACACCTTC. Protein sequence: CATQDPGQPVYGYTF.

This chain connects TRBV30 to TRBJ2-5; 13 nucleotides line up with TRBD2. The CDR3 totals 13 residues. V gave up 7 bases and J gave up 7 bases; unmatched junction bases: 6. Germline CDR1 is GTSNPN and CDR2 is SVGIG (reference sequence). The CDR3 here is CALLAGGGRTQYF. DNA of the CDR3: TGTGCCTTACTAGCGGGGGGGGGCCGGACCCAGTACTTC.

The count of this clone is one. The gene calls are TRBV19 and TRBJ2-2; 8 bases are a match to TRBD1. The CDR3 consists of 14 residues. Germline lookup yields CDR1 LNHDA and CDR2 SQIVND (reference sequence). With V trimmed by 7 bases and J by 5 bases, 6 bases remained unmatched. The CDR3 coding sequence is TGTGCCAGTAATGACAGGGGAGCAACCGGGGAGCTGTTTTTT. The encoded protein is CASNDRGATGELFF.

This clone appeared a single time. This chain links TRBV7-9 with TRBJ1-2; 7 nucleotides match TRBD1. Germline assignment: CDR1 SEHNR and CDR2 FQNEAQ (reference sequence). Germline trimming cut 7 bases from V and 8 bases from J; bases unmatched to any gene: 16. This CDR3 comprises 15 residues. The CDR3 bases are TGTGCCAGCATGAGACAGGGTGGAGTAACGGGGGGCTACACCTTC. It specifies CASMRQGGVTGGYTF.

V is TRBV11-2 and J is TRBJ1-2; 9 positions match TRBD1. V lost 5 bases and J lost 4; bases outside the gene matches: 11. Germline CDR1 reads SGHAT; CDR2 reads FQNNGV. The CDR3 is 16 amino acids. The CDR3 loop is CASSPMEGTGLYGYTF. CDR3 coding DNA: TGTGCCAGCAGCCCAATGGAGGGGACAGGGCTCTATGGCTACACCTTC.

The rearrangement links TRBV7-2 to TRBJ1-2, with unresolved D. Germline V gene data show CDR1 as SGHTA and CDR2 as FQGNSA. The CDR3 has 16 amino acids. The ends were cut back, 2 bases at V and 0 bases at J, with 13 bases in the middle. CDR3 bases: TGTGCCAGCAGCTTATCCGGGTCGGCAGCTAACTATGGCTACACCTTC. It specifies CASSLSGSAANYGYTF.

CDR3 sequence (DNA): TGTGCCAGCAGCTCGGGACAGGTTACTCCTTACAATGAGCAGTTCTTC. It specifies CASSSGQVTPYNEQFF. This rearrangement joins TRBV7-3 to TRBJ2-1; TRBD1 agrees at 8 bases. This CDR3 is 16 amino acids long. With V trimmed by 4 bases and J by 4 bases, 9 bases remained unmatched. Looked up from germline, CDR1 is SGHTA and CDR2 is FQGTGA.

This clone was picked up a small number of times. The chain couples TRBV5-4 to TRBJ2-7; 8 bases agree with TRBD2. This CDR3 is built from 17 residues. Trimming removed 3 bases from V and 2 bases from J; junction bases left unmatched: 13. Germline V gene data show CDR1 as SGHNT and CDR2 as YYREEE (reference sequence). The CDR3 region is CASSSSLRREVPYEQYF. CDR3 sequence (DNA): TGTGCCAGCAGCTCGAGCCTCCGGCGGGAGGTCCCCTACGAGCAGTACTTC.

The rearrangement joins TRBV7-2 to TRBJ2-1, with a possible D match to TRBD1 (5 bases). This CDR3 has 13 residues. The V end lost 5 bases, the J end lost 6 bases, and 11 bases lay between the germline ends. The germline V gene encodes CDR1 SGHTA and CDR2 FQGNSA. The CDR3 sequence is CASSQGWSNEQFF. DNA for the CDR3: TGTGCCAGCAGCCAGGGATGGAGCAATGAGCAGTTCTTC.

The chain links TRBV15 to TRBJ1-3, with D possibly being TRBD1 (6 bases). With 5 bases removed from V and 4 bases from J, the gap between germline ends came to 15 bases. The CDR3 covers 15 residues. From germline, CDR1 is LNHNV and CDR2 YYDKDF (reference sequence). For the CDR3, the DNA is TGTGCCACCAGCCTCGGGGGGCAGTCGGGAAACACCATATATTTT. Its translation is CATSLGGQSGNTIYF.

The chain links TRBV7-9 to TRBJ2-5, with TRBD1 matching over 8 bases. This CDR3 spans 15 amino acids. The trim removed 1 base at V and 3 bases at J, leaving 4 bases unmatched. CDR1 and CDR2 (germline): SEHNR, FQNEAQ (reference sequence). The CDR3 region is CASSLGNRGKETQYF. Written as DNA, the CDR3 is TGTGCCAGCAGCTTAGGGAACAGGGGGAAAGAGACCCAGTACTTC. The full variable domain, in which reference TRBV7-9 and TRBJ2-5 provide the parts outside the CDR3, is DTGVSQNPRHKITKRGQNVTFRCDPISEHNRLYWYRQTLGQGPEFLTYFQNEAQLEKSRLLSDRFSAERPKGSFSTLEIQRTEQGDSAMYLCASSLGNRGKETQYFGPGTRLLVL.

The V and J genes are TRBV10-2 and TRBJ1-1; D perhaps matches TRBD1 (5 bases). Germline lookup yields CDR1 WSHSY and CDR2 SAAADI. The CDR3 extends over 13 amino acids. The V gene lost 4 bases and the J gene lost 7 bases, with 13 bases spanning the gap. The CDR3 spells CASSVSSTVEAFF. The CDR3 DNA sequence: TGCGCCAGCAGTGTCTCTTCGACAGTTGAAGCTTTCTTT.

The rearrangement uses TRBV3-1 (or the pseudogene TRBV3-2) and TRBJ1-1; D might be TRBD1 (6 bases). CDR1 and CDR2 from the germline V gene are LGHDT and YNNKEL (reference sequence). Trimming removed 2 bases from V and 8 bases from J, with 9 bases in between. This CDR3 has 12 amino acids. The CDR3 loop reads CASSQYGQEAFF. CDR3 nucleotides: TGTGCCAGCAGCCAATATGGACAGGAAGCTTTCTTT.